This record covers a single T cell receptor (beta chain). Its antigen remains undetermined. Nothing much larger sits one base from this clone, and base qualities are not available. Genomic DNA was extracted with the Qiagen DNeasy kit from unsorted PBMCs and from negatively selected CD4+ and CD8+ fractions. Using primers that anneal to V and J segments, immunoSEQ multiplex PCR amplified the TCR beta CDR3 regions. A synthetic immune receptor repertoire was used to minimize amplification bias, and any remaining bias was removed computationally after sequencing. Concerning the study's data processing: Custom Python scripts were used to quantify repertoire diversity as the Shannon entropy index. Unsorted, CD4+ and CD8+ repertoires were examined separately, except in combined analyses, for which CD4+ and CD8+ sequences were merged in silico. Clonal expansion was defined as at least a 2-fold frequency increase after treatment relative to C1D1, with a pseudocount of 0.5 for undetected baseline clones. Singleton clones were defined as clones with 0 or 1 copy at C1D1, and non-singleton clones were defined as clones with 2 or more copies. Clones expanded in unsorted samples were annotated as CD4+, CD8+ or unknown by matching protein sequences in sorted samples from the same patient. Wilcoxon tests on paired samples were used to test changes in diversity from C1D1 to C4D1. The source is immuneACCESS, and TCRdb retained only in-frame sequences with V and J called. Part of the clones is not carried over; for the studies checked, unresolved V genes explain less than half of this, and the remainder is unexplained. The DNA gave D and trimming, while V, J and clone size come from that table. This sample holds about 20,000 clones; roughly 73% were observed only once. The leading ten clones occupy roughly a quarter of the sample.

This sample's time point label indicates: cycle 2 day 1 (C2D1) of nivolumab. Relapse after autologous stem cell transplantation had occurred in all trial patients, and cohorts A, B and C were distinguished by prior brentuximab vedotin exposure. The trial cohort was composed of about 54 patients with relapsed/refractory classical Hodgkin lymphoma, for whom complete response, partial response or progressive disease was recorded as best overall response. Single-agent nivolumab was administered to trial patients in the multi-cohort phase II CheckMate 205 trial. An independent review committee assessed best overall response using the 2007 International Working Group response criteria. Trial PBMCs were obtained immediately prior to nivolumab initiation (C1D1) and on therapy at cycle 2 day 1 and cycle 4 day 1. Peripheral blood was collected in 8 mL Vacutainer Cell Preparation Tubes, from which PBMCs were isolated by centrifugation and then cryopreserved.

The data were taken from a study of PD-1 blockade in classical Hodgkin lymphoma (dated by TCRdb to about 2020). About the investigation overall: Nivolumab dosing was 3 mg/kg intravenously every 2 weeks, continuing until either disease progression or unacceptable toxicity. The study used TCR beta sequencing and CyTOF to define a peripheral blood immune signature of response to PD-1 blockade in classical Hodgkin lymphoma.

Study-level results and caveats: Newly diagnosed patients were reported to have lower baseline TCR diversity than healthy donors, and relapsed/refractory patients were reported to have lower baseline TCR diversity still. Only a single clinical trial cohort was studied, and what caused the repertoire differences, possibly disease activity or prior therapy, remained undefined. A significant rise by C4D1 was seen in CD4+ but not CD8+ TCR diversity (p=0.0027 vs p=0.16), with the rise being most apparent in complete responders (p=0.02). Baseline diversity similar to that of newly diagnosed patients was observed in trial patients achieving complete response, whereas significantly lower diversity was observed in partial responders and progressors. Patients starting nivolumab less than 1 year after ASCT had lower diversity and were excluded from later analyses to avoid confounding by immune reconstitution.

Inclusive of the bounding cysteine and phenylalanine, the CDR3 is 14 residues long. The kept DNA is CDR3 alone, 42 bases in frame from the first base. Ends trimmed: V by 4 bases, J by 5 bases; bases unmatched to a gene: 7. CDR1 is given as MDHEN and CDR2 as SYDVKM, both from the germline V gene. The sample here was peripheral blood mononuclear cells (PBMCs), taken before the second cycle of nivolumab. The receptor chain draws on TRBV28 and TRBJ2-7, with TRBD2 matching 8 junction bases. The clonotype was recovered from a human donor with classical Hodgkin lymphoma. The DNA sequence follows: TGTGCCAGCAGTTATCTTAGCGGGAAGGACGAGCAGTACTTC. Translated, this gives CASSYLSGKDEQYF.